The 18 T cell receptor beta chains in this list originate from one sample, sequenced in a study of blood T cells in healthy people across ages. A J-beta primer mix and a sample-barcoded 5' primer were used in a second PCR of roughly 7 to 12 cycles. TCRdb fed the 5' RACE reads into MiXCR, producing one record per CDR3 protein. The sample holds roughly 800,000 distinct CDR3 sequences, roughly 64% seen once. Material: blood. Receptor source: a man younger than 45 in good health.

This sequence joins TRBV5-1 and TRBJ2-7; 9 bases agree with TRBD2. The CDR3 runs to 15 residues. CDR1 SGHRS and CDR2 YFSETQ come from the germline V gene. The trim removed 8 bases at V and 10 bases at J, leaving 19 bases unmatched. In nucleotides, the CDR3 is TGCGCCAGGTCCGGGACTAGCCGGGCTAAGAGTGGACAGTACTTC. Translating it yields CARSGTSRAKSGQYF. Full variable domain (outside the CDR3, taken from reference TRBV5-1 and TRBJ2-7): KAGVTQTPRYLIKTRGQQVTLSCSPISGHRSVSWYQQTPGQGLQFLFEYFSETQRNKGNFPGRFSGRQFSNSRSEMNVSTLELGDSALYLCARSGTSRAKSGQYFGPGTRLTVT.

The genes are TRBV20-1 and TRBJ2-7, with D possibly being TRBD1 (6 bases). This CDR3 region has 13 residues. The V end was cut by 2 bases, the J end by 3 bases, with 11 bases between. The germline gives CDR1 DFQATT, CDR2 SNEGSKA (reference sequence). The CDR3, as DNA: TGCAGTGCTAGACAGGGGCCTGACTACGAGCAGTACTTC. Residues: CSARQGPDYEQYF.

The chain uses TRBV6-5 and TRBJ2-3; the match to TRBD2 covers 8 bases. J was trimmed by 2 bases and V by 5 bases; bases with no gene match: 6. CDR1 is MNHEY and CDR2 is SVGAGI in the germline V gene. The length of the CDR3 is 15 residues. DNA of the CDR3: TGTGCCAGCAGTGCACGGGGGGGTCCCACAGATACGCAGTATTTT. As protein: CASSARGGPTDTQYF.

This CDR3 is CASSYGTSDYNEQFF. The CDR3, as DNA: TGTGCCAGCAGTTACGGGACTAGCGACTACAATGAGCAGTTCTTC. This rearrangement joins TRBV6-2 or TRBV6-3 to TRBJ2-1; 10 bases align to TRBD2. The CDR3 consists of 15 residues. Germline V lookup: CDR1 MNHEY, CDR2 SVGEGT. Unmatched junction bases numbered 1, after V lost 2 bases and J lost 3 bases.

V is TRBV20-1 and J is TRBJ2-1, with 10 bases identical to TRBD1. The CDR3 sequence is 14 residues long. The J segment lost 5 bases and the V segment lost 4 bases, leaving 5 bases of the junction unmatched. Looked up from germline, CDR1 is DFQATT and CDR2 is SNEGSKA (reference sequence). CDR3 nucleotides: TGCAGTGCTACCCGGGACAGGGGAAACAATGAGCAGTTCTTC. Protein product: CSATRDRGNNEQFF.

The gene calls are TRBV20-1 and TRBJ2-1, with a possible D match to TRBD1 (6 bases). V lost 2 bases and J lost 2, with 13 bases in between. This CDR3 has 15 amino acids. Germline V gives CDR1 DFQATT, CDR2 SNEGSKA (reference sequence). CDR3 DNA sequence: TGCAGTGCTAGACAGGTACGGGACACCTACAATGAGCAGTTCTTC. The encoded protein is CSARQVRDTYNEQFF.

This clonotype was detected ten times or more. The V gene is TRBV10-3, the J gene TRBJ2-7, with D maybe TRBD1 (6 bases). CDR3 size: 14 residues. Germline CDR1 reads ENHRY; CDR2 reads SYGVKD. The V end lost 3 bases, the J end lost 2 bases, and 11 bases lay between the germline ends. The CDR3 protein is CAISDGQGPYEQYF. CDR3 nucleotide sequence: TGTGCCATCAGTGATGGTCAGGGGCCCTACGAGCAGTACTTC.

The V and J genes are TRBV2 and TRBJ2-7; TRBD1 or TRBD2 may be the D gene (6 bases each). Germline assignment: CDR1 SNHLY and CDR2 FYNNEI. The CDR3 is made up of 12 amino acids. V dropped 11 bases and J dropped 2 bases, with 13 bases sitting between them. CDR3 loop: CAGGRDTYEQYF. The CDR3 DNA follows: TGTGCCGGGGGGCGCGATACCTACGAGCAGTACTTC.

This chain links TRBV7-2 with TRBJ1-2; TRBD1 is a possible D gene (5 bases). The CDR3 extends over 16 amino acids. The germline V gene encodes CDR1 SGHTA and CDR2 FQGNSA. Between the trimmed V and J ends, which lost 0 bases and 4 bases, there was a span of 15 bases. CDR3 protein: CASSLAGQVGGYGYTF. The DNA of the CDR3 is TGTGCCAGCAGCTTAGCGGGGCAGGTTGGCGGCTATGGCTACACCTTC.

The chain has TRBV20-1 and TRBJ2-5; 9 bases fit TRBD2. V gave up 5 bases and J gave up 5 bases; unmatched junction bases: 12. The germline V gene encodes CDR1 DFQATT and CDR2 SNEGSKA (reference sequence). This CDR3 has 15 amino acids. The CDR3 is CSAPPIAGVSETQYF. CDR3 coding DNA: TGCAGTGCTCCCCCCATAGCGGGAGTTTCGGAGACCCAGTACTTC.

The J gene is TRBJ2-3, the V gene TRBV11-2; D call uncertain. The CDR3 runs to 13 residues. Between the trimmed V and J ends, which lost 5 bases and 7 bases, there was a span of 13 bases. Germline V gene data show CDR1 as SGHAT and CDR2 as FQNNGV. DNA of the CDR3: TGTGCCAGCAGCATGGAGTGGGGTAATACGCAGTATTTT. Residues: CASSMEWGNTQYF.

This clonotype was found a few times. The chain joins TRBV9 to TRBJ2-3, with D possibly TRBD2 on 6 matching bases. Germline V gives CDR1 SGDLS, CDR2 YYNGEE. The CDR3 has 16 amino acids. V lost 0 bases and J 6 bases, leaving 17 bases between the germline ends. This CDR3 is CASSVVSGGGYDTQYF. In nucleotides, the CDR3 is TGTGCCAGCAGCGTAGTTAGTGGGGGAGGTTATGATACGCAGTATTTT.

The chain has TRBV7-2 and TRBJ1-2; D gene unclear. The V end lost 3 bases, the J end lost 1 base, and 15 bases lay between the germline ends. This CDR3 contains 16 residues. Looked up from germline, CDR1 is SGHTA and CDR2 is FQGNSA. CDR3 in amino acids: CASSFYAPDINYGYTF. In DNA form, the CDR3 reads TGTGCCAGCAGCTTTTATGCCCCTGACATTAACTATGGCTACACCTTC.

The rearrangement joins TRBV14 to TRBJ2-1; 7 nucleotides align to TRBD1. The V segment lost 7 bases and the J segment 6 bases; nucleotides outside the gene matches: 6. This CDR3 spans 13 amino acids. Germline values: CDR1 SGHDN, CDR2 FVKESK. The DNA for the CDR3 is TGTGCCAGCACCCTGACAGGGTTCAATGAGCAGTTCTTC. Translating gives CASTLTGFNEQFF.

J is TRBJ2-1 and V is TRBV6-5, with 10 bases aligning to TRBD2. This CDR3 region has 17 residues. Germline trimming cut 6 bases from V and 6 bases from J; bases unmatched to any gene: 14. CDR1 and CDR2 (germline): MNHEY, SVGAGI. CDR3 protein: CASRLTTAGGPRNEQFF. CDR3 DNA sequence: TGTGCCAGCAGGTTGACTACAGCGGGAGGGCCCCGCAATGAGCAGTTCTTC.

The rearrangement uses TRBV7-9 and TRBJ2-1, with D perhaps TRBD1 or TRBD2 (5 bases each). There are 15 residues in the CDR3. The germline V gene has CDR1 SEHNR and CDR2 FQNEAQ (reference sequence). V dropped 5 bases and J dropped 6 bases, with 17 bases sitting between them. The CDR3 DNA follows: TGTGCCAGCAGCAGCACCGGGACGCGGATCAATGAGCAGTTCTTC. Translated, it gives CASSSTGTRINEQFF.

The table lists this clonotype with a few counts. The chain carries TRBV18 and TRBJ2-5, with 10 bases aligning to TRBD2. The CDR3 has 17 residues. The germline V gene has CDR1 KGHSH and CDR2 LQKENI. Trimming cost V 3 bases and J 6 bases; bases outside gene matches: 13. CDR3 loop: CASSPLALAGVGKTQYF. DNA of the CDR3: TGTGCCAGCTCACCCCTGGCGCTAGCGGGAGTTGGGAAGACCCAGTACTTC.

V is TRBV20-1 and J is TRBJ2-1; 8 bases fit TRBD2. The V gene end was trimmed by 3 bases and the J gene end by 7 bases; junction bases not matched to a gene: 8. This CDR3 is 14 amino acids long. Germline lookup yields CDR1 DFQATT and CDR2 SNEGSKA (reference sequence). In DNA, the CDR3 is TGCAGTGCTAGGGTTCCAGCGGGAGAAAATGAGCAGTTCTTC. It is translated as CSARVPAGENEQFF.